The clone carrying this TCR beta chain was counted ten times or more. Its antigen is unknown. The V segment lost 2 bases and the J segment 1 base; nucleotides outside the gene matches: 2. This CDR3 has 14 amino acids. Germline loops: CDR1 SGHRS, CDR2 YFSETQ. The source of the sample is a study of breast tumors, draining lymph nodes, adjacent tissues. Samples came from axillary lymph nodes draining the breast cancer. Points from the study as a whole: Compared with lymph nodes, tumors were less diverse; compared with nontumor tissue, more. That most tumor T cells come from lymph nodes remained unproven.

One entry per CDR3 protein, called by TCRdb with MiXCR from the multiplex PCR reads. The sample contains some 100,000 distinct CDR3 sequences, 21% of which appear only once. The source is a female donor with breast cancer. Some clones in this sample may be carry-over from other donors' samples. The sequenced sample consisted of axillary lymph node tissue. This chain connects TRBV5-1 to TRBJ2-5, with TRBD1 identical over 7 bases. CDR3 protein: CASSLNRGQETQYF. CDR3 bases: TGCGCCAGCAGCTTAAACAGGGGCCAAGAGACCCAGTACTTC.